The following is a TCR beta chain sequence with its context. This sample stems from a study of OX40 agonist ivuxolimab in advanced cancers. Study as a whole: Patients assigned to dose escalation were diagnosed with hepatocellular carcinoma, melanoma, renal cell or head and neck cancer. Allowance was made for prior anti-PD-1, anti-PD-L1 or anti-CTLA-4 therapy, and roughly 40% had some.

The CDR3 consists of 14 residues. Trimming at V came to 5 bases and at J to 4 bases, leaving 7 bases not matched to a gene. CDR1 is SGHTA, CDR2 FQGNSA, per germline. TCRdb keeps only in-frame clones here, not all; method: immunoSEQ multiplex PCR. The sample carries 60,000 or so clones, about nine tenths recorded once. This specimen consisted of CD4+ or CD8+ T cells sorted from blood, obtained in a trial of the OX40 agonist ivuxolimab. The chain recombines TRBV7-2 with TRBJ1-2; 7 nucleotides line up with TRBD1. This sequence was found in an adult with an advanced solid tumor such as melanoma, head and neck, liver or kidney cancer. The CDR3 nucleotides read TGTGCCAGCAGCACCGACAGGGACGCCTATGGCTACACCTTC. Amino acid sequence: CASSTDRDAYGYTF.